This T cell receptor (beta chain) was profiled in a study of OX40 agonist ivuxolimab in advanced cancers. Study-wide background: Patients with prior anti-PD-1, anti-PD-L1 or anti-CTLA-4 therapy were eligible; approximately 37% had some. Study results and limitations: Blood T cells, both CD4+ and CD8+, expanded clonally by week 6 at 0.1 to 3.0 mg/kg. Relative to CD4+, CD8+ T cells held more expanded clones on average.

Profiled with immunoSEQ multiplex PCR; TCRdb holds only in-frame clones, not every one. Of tens of thousands of clones listed, about nine tenths were seen once; the top ten hold under 1.1%. Regarding this clone: Its antigen is as yet unknown.

CDR3 length: 15 residues. The V gene lost 4 bases and the J gene lost 0 bases, with 8 bases spanning the gap. Germline assignment: CDR1 SGHRS and CDR2 YFSETQ. Sample: CD4+ or CD8+ T cells sorted from blood, taken in a trial of the OX40 agonist ivuxolimab. The receptor was isolated from an adult with an advanced solid tumor such as melanoma, head and neck, liver or kidney cancer. J is TRBJ2-6 and V is TRBV5-1; TRBD1 is a possible D gene (5 bases). CDR3 nucleotides: TGCGCCAGCAGCCTCGACAGCTCTGGGGCCAACGTCCTGACTTTC. This encodes CASSLDSSGANVLTF.